A single sample is the source of the 21 T cell receptor beta chains below, sequenced in a study of cytomegalovirus exposure and HLA in healthy donors. Generated by immunoSEQ multiplex PCR, the TCRdb table keeps only in-frame clones and is missing some. The data contain 150,000 or so clones, around nine tenths of them seen just once; the ten biggest clones take up 20% to 25%. The material sequenced was PBMCs. These receptors were taken from a man younger than 35 in good health and CMV-seropositive.

The chain couples TRBV4-2 to TRBJ2-7, with TRBD2 as a possible D gene (5 bases). V lost 2 bases to trimming and J lost 3 bases, with 5 bases between them. The germline CDR1 and CDR2 sequences are LGHNA and YNFKEQ. The CDR3 is 12 amino acids. CDR3 protein: CASSQTSYEQYF. DNA of the CDR3: TGTGCCAGCAGCCAAACTAGCTACGAGCAGTACTTC.

The CDR3 reads CASSPGSSGFSYEQYF. The CDR3 DNA sequence: TGCGCCAGCAGCCCCGGGAGTAGCGGTTTCTCCTACGAGCAGTACTTC. The rearrangement uses TRBV5-1 and TRBJ2-7; weak D call: TRBD2 (6 bases). The germline V and J ends were trimmed by 4 bases and 0 bases, with 17 bases remaining between them. The V gene's germline CDR1 is SGHRS and CDR2 YFSETQ. CDR3 size: 16 residues.

In its sample, this clone was seen once. This chain joins TRBV5-1 and TRBJ2-7, with 11 bases fitting TRBD2. V shed 3 bases and J 10 bases; nucleotides not matched to a gene: 12. The CDR3 extends over 15 amino acids. From germline, CDR1 is SGHRS and CDR2 YFSETQ. The CDR3 DNA follows: TGCGCCAGCAGCTCCACTAGCGGGAGTGCCCTTCGTCAGTACTTC. Amino acid sequence: CASSSTSGSALRQYF.

V usage is TRBV7-2 and J usage is TRBJ1-2; 9 bases align to TRBD1. The CDR3 runs 15 residues. CDR1 is SGHTA, CDR2 FQGNSA, per germline. J was trimmed by 4 bases and V by 5 bases; bases with no gene match: 8. CDR3 coding DNA: TGTGCCAGCAGCCAATCCGGGACAGGGTCCTATGGCTACACCTTC. It translates to CASSQSGTGSYGYTF.

The V gene is TRBV9, the J gene TRBJ2-5; 12 positions match TRBD2. The CDR3 runs 14 residues. V lost 3 bases, J lost 5 bases, and 2 bases stayed unmatched. Germline-derived CDR1 and CDR2 are SGDLS and YYNGEE. The CDR3 coding sequence is TGTGCCAGCAGCGAGGGACTAGCGGGCGAGACCCAGTACTTC. Translated: CASSEGLAGETQYF.

The chain employs TRBV9 and TRBJ2-3, with a possible D match to TRBD1 (5 bases). Looked up from germline, CDR1 is SGDLS and CDR2 is YYNGEE. The ends were cut back, 2 bases at V and 2 bases at J, with 12 bases in the middle. CDR3 size: 15 residues. The CDR3 region is CASSVARGSTDTQYF. The CDR3 coding sequence is TGTGCCAGCAGCGTGGCAAGGGGCTCCACAGATACGCAGTATTTT.

This chain joins TRBV7-2 and TRBJ2-5, with TRBD1 matching 11 bases. V was clipped by 5 bases and J by 4 bases; unmatched bases: 6. Germline V gene data show CDR1 as SGHTA and CDR2 as FQGNSA. The CDR3 runs 15 residues. The CDR3 DNA is TGTGCCAGCAGCCACCCGGGACAGGGGGGAGAGACCCAGTACTTC. Residues: CASSHPGQGGETQYF. Full variable domain (remainder filled in from reference TRBV7-2 and TRBJ2-5): GAGVSQSPSNKVTEKGKDVELRCDPISGHTALYWYRQSLGQGLEFLIYFQGNSAPDKSGLPSDRFSAERTGGSVSTLTIQRTQQEDSAVYLCASSHPGQGGETQYFGPGTRLLVL.

This chain links TRBV5-5 with TRBJ2-3; 10 bases align to TRBD1. V lost 4 bases and J lost 7; bases outside the gene matches: 12. CDR1 is SGHKS and CDR2 is YYEKEE in the germline V gene (reference sequence). The CDR3 length is 16 residues. The CDR3 sequence is CASSPPGDRGLHTQYF. The CDR3, as DNA: TGTGCCAGCAGCCCCCCTGGGGACAGGGGTCTTCATACGCAGTATTTT.

V usage is TRBV7-2 and J usage is TRBJ2-4; D may be TRBD2 (7 bases). The V gene's germline CDR1 is SGHTA and CDR2 FQGNSA. This CDR3 comprises 15 residues. V lost 7 bases to trimming and J lost 6 bases, with 19 bases between them. CDR3 sequence (DNA): TGTGCCAGCACCCAAGGGGGGGGCCTGGGAAACATTCAGTACTTC. Protein sequence: CASTQGGGLGNIQYF.

The V call is TRBV11-1, the J call TRBJ2-3, with 11 bases fitting TRBD1. Germline V gene data show CDR1 as SGHAT and CDR2 as FQDESV (reference sequence). The CDR3 consists of 16 residues. The V segment lost 2 bases and the J segment 4 bases; nucleotides outside the gene matches: 5. The CDR3 DNA reads TGTGCCAGCAGCTTATTACGGACAGGGGGCGCAGATACGCAGTATTTT. Amino acid sequence: CASSLLRTGGADTQYF. The whole variable domain, remainder taken from reference TRBV11-1 and TRBJ2-3, is EAEVAQSPRYKITEKSQAVAFWCDPISGHATLYWYRQILGQGPELLVQFQDESVVDDSQLPKDRFSAERLKGVDSTLKIQPAELGDSAMYLCASSLLRTGGADTQYFGPGTRLTVL.

The V gene is TRBV2, the J gene TRBJ2-7; 9 bases agree with TRBD2. Germline CDR1 and CDR2: SNHLY and FYNNEI. V was pared by 6 bases and J by 2 bases, with 5 bases of the junction left unmatched. The CDR3 spans 14 residues. The chain's CDR3 is CASSGRGGPYEQYF. In nucleotides, the CDR3 is TGTGCCAGCAGCGGGCGGGGGGGGCCCTACGAGCAGTACTTC.

The V and J genes are TRBV4-1 and TRBJ1-1; D may be TRBD1 (5 bases). CDR1 and CDR2 from the germline V gene are MGHRA and YSYEKL. This CDR3 has 15 residues. V lost 3 bases and J lost 4, with 15 bases in between. CDR3 nucleotides: TGCGCCAGCAGCCAGGGGCTCCATACTGGCACTGAAGCTTTCTTT. This translates into CASSQGLHTGTEAFF.

V and J are TRBV4-3 and TRBJ2-6; 11 positions agree with TRBD1. Germline V gene lookup returns CDR1 LGHNA and CDR2 YSLEER. Trimming removed 5 bases from V and 1 base from J; junction bases left unmatched: 4. There are 17 residues in the CDR3. DNA of the CDR3: TGCGCCAGCAGCGCCGGGACAGGGGGATCTGGGGCCAACGTCCTGACTTTC. Translated: CASSAGTGGSGANVLTF.

The chain carries TRBV6-1 and TRBJ2-4; D is perhaps TRBD1 (6 bases). Germline V gene sequence: CDR1 MNHNS, CDR2 SASEGT. V was cut by 4 bases and J by 1 base, with 14 bases left in between. The CDR3 consists of 16 residues. For the CDR3, the DNA is TGTGCCAGCAGTGCCTCCCGGACAGAGGCCAAAAACATTCAGTACTTC. This codes for CASSASRTEAKNIQYF.

This clone was seen more than once but under ten times. The V call is TRBV4-3, the J call TRBJ2-7; D unresolved. From germline, CDR1 is LGHNA and CDR2 YSLEER. The V and J ends lost 5 bases and 0 bases respectively, with 11 bases between them. The CDR3 sequence is 14 residues long. The CDR3 is CASSISSSSYEQYF. CDR3 nucleotides: TGCGCCAGCAGCATATCAAGTAGCTCCTACGAGCAGTACTTC.

This clone appeared a single time. The identical CDR3 is also encoded by other nucleotide sequences in the sample. This rearrangement joins TRBV5-6 to TRBJ1-4; perhaps TRBD1 as D (5 bases). V was cut by 0 bases and J by 2 bases, with 11 bases left in between. Per germline, CDR1 SGHDT and CDR2 YYEEEE. The CDR3 has 16 amino acids. CDR3 amino acids: CASSLATGATNEKLFF. Here the CDR3 DNA reads TGTGCCAGCAGCTTGGCCACAGGAGCGACTAATGAAAAACTGTTTTTT. The whole variable domain, filled in from reference TRBV5-6 and TRBJ1-4, reads DAGVTQSPTHLIKTRGQQVTLRCSPKSGHDTVSWYQQALGQGPQFIFQYYEEEERQRGNFPDRFSGHQFPNYSSELNVNALLLGDSALYLCASSLATGATNEKLFFGSGTQLSVL.

This clone was found a few times. This rearrangement joins TRBV5-1 to TRBJ2-5; 7 bases match TRBD1. CDR3 length: 13 amino acids. The V and J ends lost 4 bases and 1 base, in that order; junction bases with no gene match: 1. Germline CDR1 and CDR2: SGHRS and YFSETQ. The CDR3 region is CASSRDSQETQYF. The CDR3 DNA sequence: TGCGCCAGCAGCAGGGACAGCCAAGAGACCCAGTACTTC. The full variable domain, its missing parts supplied by reference TRBV5-1 and TRBJ2-5, is KAGVTQTPRYLIKTRGQQVTLSCSPISGHRSVSWYQQTPGQGLQFLFEYFSETQRNKGNFPGRFSGRQFSNSRSEMNVSTLELGDSALYLCASSRDSQETQYFGPGTRLLVL.

The chain employs TRBV7-2 and TRBJ1-2, with a weak D call TRBD1 (6 bases). V was clipped by 3 bases and J by 4 bases, with 15 bases between them. Germline lookup yields CDR1 SGHTA and CDR2 FQGNSA. The CDR3 contains 15 residues. CDR3 in amino acids: CASSLMGAWGYGYTF. For the CDR3, the DNA is TGTGCCAGCAGCTTGATGGGGGCATGGGGCTATGGCTACACCTTC.

The chain recombines TRBV18 with TRBJ2-7; D gene ambiguous. This CDR3 spans 14 amino acids. The germline V gene encodes CDR1 KGHSH and CDR2 LQKENI. Trimming cost V 0 bases and J 0 bases, with 6 bases left between them. CDR3 loop: CASSPPRPSYEQYF. In DNA form, the CDR3 reads TGTGCCAGCTCACCACCGAGGCCCTCCTACGAGCAGTACTTC.

This clone was detected a few times. This chain joins TRBV4-3 and TRBJ2-3, with no clear D. Per the germline V gene, CDR1 is LGHNA and CDR2 is YSLEER. V lost 0 bases and J lost 7, with 8 bases in between. The CDR3 runs 13 residues. The CDR3, as DNA: TGCGCCAGCAGCCAAGAGTCATACAATACGCAGTATTTT. This gives the protein CASSQESYNTQYF.

This sequence joins TRBV5-1 and TRBJ2-3, with 9 bases matching TRBD1. The germline V gene encodes CDR1 SGHRS and CDR2 YFSETQ. J was trimmed by 5 bases and V by 4 bases; bases with no gene match: 11. The CDR3 is 16 amino acids. CDR3: CASSPRGDRVLDTQYF. CDR3 DNA: TGCGCCAGCAGCCCCCGCGGGGACAGGGTGTTAGATACGCAGTATTTT. Looking up the rest from reference TRBV5-1 and TRBJ2-3 gives the full variable domain: KAGVTQTPRYLIKTRGQQVTLSCSPISGHRSVSWYQQTPGQGLQFLFEYFSETQRNKGNFPGRFSGRQFSNSRSEMNVSTLELGDSALYLCASSPRGDRVLDTQYFGPGTRLTVL.